This T cell receptor beta chain was sequenced in a study of identical twins. General study findings and limits: Twins showed weaker excess sharing in their beta out-of-frame sequences. Findings depended on cross-sectional statistics rather than tracking the same donors. High-abundance cord blood beta clonotypes had fewer insertions; memory repertoires showed none.

In germline, CDR1 is SGHVS, CDR2 FQNEAQ. This CDR3 has 14 residues. Trimming stripped 5 bases from V and 7 bases from J, with 18 bases between. The donors were all healthy and Caucasian. On this clonotype itself: Its antigen is still unknown.

From the 5' RACE reads, TCRdb called clonotypes with MiXCR, one entry per CDR3 protein. The table lists approximately 890,000 distinct CDR3 sequences, 12% of them singletons. These records were also assigned to another study, of yellow fever vaccine responses in identical twins.

The source material was PBMCs. J is TRBJ2-7 and V is TRBV7-8; D is unclear. The clonotype originates from a young woman in good health. CDR3 amino acids: CASSQQPGKVEQYF. The CDR3 nucleotides read TGTGCCAGCAGCCAACAACCAGGAAAGGTGGAGCAGTACTTC.